The subject of this entry is one TCR beta chain. Given a much more abundant clone one base away, this may be a read error. TCRdb re-called the reads with MiXCR, one entry per CDR3 protein. The sample includes about 4,500 distinct CDR3 sequences, approximately 8% seen only once; the top ten take just over 8.5%. The length of the CDR3 is 15 residues. V dropped 5 bases and J dropped 3; count of bases not matched to a gene: 7. The specimen was CD4+ T cells from synovial fluid. The chain couples TRBV12-3 or TRBV12-4 to TRBJ1-5; 7 bases align to TRBD1. The source is a human donor with rheumatoid arthritis. The DNA for the CDR3 is TGTGCCAGCAGTCCGAATACAGGGGACAATCAGCCCCAGCATTTT. It codes for CASSPNTGDNQPQHF.